This TCR beta chain emerged from a study of cytomegalovirus exposure and HLA in healthy donors. Background on the study: Per a later analysis, the 666 first-cohort and approximately 120 validation repertoires shared one platform.

Worth noting for this clone: What it binds is unknown.

Whole-study findings and limits: Across donors, most TCRs were seen rarely, yet some public ones were widespread. Reported performance of the classifier showed diagnosis of cytomegalovirus status with high specificity and sensitivity. Among TCR beta chains, those listed as cytomegalovirus-associated numbered about 160.

Sequencing was performed with immunoSEQ multiplex PCR; in TCRdb, only in-frame clones are kept and a portion is missing. The repertoire includes 150,000 to 200,000 clones, approximately 86% of them detected once, and 2% to 2.5% sits in the top ten. The CDR3 sequence is 15 residues long. Trimming cost V 0 bases and J 0 bases, with 8 bases left between them. Germline V lookup: CDR1 SGDLS, CDR2 YYNGEE. The clonotype was recovered from a man younger than 45 in good health and CMV-seropositive. Specimen: PBMCs. The chain links TRBV9 to TRBJ2-3; no definite D call. The CDR3: CASSVDGQSTDTQYF. The CDR3 nucleotides are TGTGCCAGCAGCGTAGATGGGCAGAGCACAGATACGCAGTATTTT.